This T cell receptor (beta chain) stems from a study of blood T cell repertoires in COVID-19. The data were produced by immunoSEQ multiplex PCR, yet TCRdb's version contains in-frame clones alone and is incomplete. The sample carries 200,000 to 250,000 clones, more than 80% recorded once. Only one count was recorded for this clone. Seattle participants joined during active infection and were tracked over time. This CDR3 has 14 residues. J lost 5 bases, V lost 5 bases, and 5 bases had no gene match. Germline V gene lookup returns CDR1 MDHEN and CDR2 SYDVKM. This TCR was recovered from a woman aged 80 or older with COVID-19, enrolled during active disease. This chain links TRBV28 with TRBJ1-5; 8 bases line up with TRBD1. Sequenced input: peripheral blood. The CDR3, as DNA: TGTGCCAGCAGTACAGGGGGAGGATATCAGCCCCAGCATTTT. Its protein product is CASSTGGGYQPQHF.